Many counts were recorded for the clone carrying this T cell receptor beta chain. No antigen is known for it. The CDR3 consists of 15 residues. CDR1 SGHTA and CDR2 FQGNSA come from the germline V gene. Trimming cost V 1 base and J 7 bases, with 14 bases left between them. The sample is drawn from a study of T-cell reconstitution after alpha-beta-depleted transplantation in children. Study-wide results and caveats: At one year after transplant, newly produced T cells mostly accounted for T-cell counts and diversity. The origin of alpha-beta T cells about two months after transplant was reportedly several hundred expanded graft clones. Surviving thymic progenitors and recipient T cells were the source of high TCRbeta diversity at day 60 in some patients.

As it was prepared, the TCRbeta library received unique molecular identifiers. TCRdb reprocessed the PCR reads via MiXCR and lists one record per CDR3 protein. There are approximately 15,000 distinct CDR3 sequences in the sample; just over 5% occur only once, and roughly 7.1% lies in the top ten. This clonotype was obtained from a boy aged 5-17 years with acute lymphoblastic leukemia, due to receive a stem cell transplant. V usage is TRBV7-2 and J usage is TRBJ2-1, with D possibly TRBD1 on 7 matching bases. Material: PBMCs, obtained before TCRalphabeta/CD19-depleted stem cell transplant. The CDR3 loop is CASSLVPEGANEQFF. Written as DNA, the CDR3 is TGTGCCAGCAGCTTAGTACCGGAGGGGGCAAATGAGCAGTTCTTC.